The 32 T cell receptor beta chains below were found in one sample sequenced in a study of identical twins. TCRdb passed the 5' RACE reads through MiXCR, listing each CDR3 protein once. The sample contains about 430,000 distinct CDR3 sequences, approximately 18% of which appear only once. Sequenced material: naive T cells sorted from blood. The receptors derive from a man aged 50 to 59 in good health.

Points on this clonotype: One junction end does not reproduce the germline sequence, and a read error may be involved. The chain joins TRBV28 to TRBJ2-1; the match to TRBD1 covers 7 bases. The CDR3 is 13 residues long. The germline gives CDR1 MDHEN, CDR2 SYDVKM. DNA of the CDR3: TGTGCCGGCAGACCGACAGGGTCCAATGAGCAGTTCTTC. Translating gives CAGRPTGSNEQFF. The variable domain in full, completed from reference TRBV28 and TRBJ2-1, reads DVKVTQSSRYLVKRTGEKVFLECVQDMDHENMFWYRQDPGLGLRLIYFSYDVKMKEKGDIPEGYSVSREKKERFSLILESASTNQTSMYLCAGRPTGSNEQFFGPGTRLTVL.

J is TRBJ1-1 and V is TRBV7-9; a weak D match, TRBD1 (5 bases). The V end lost 0 bases, the J end lost 4 bases, and 12 bases lay between the germline ends. The CDR3 spans 15 residues. Germline CDR1 is SEHNR and CDR2 is FQNEAQ (reference sequence). The CDR3 sequence is CASSLAHKGSTEAFF. CDR3 sequence (DNA): TGTGCCAGCAGCTTAGCGCATAAGGGGAGCACTGAAGCTTTCTTT.

The table lists this clonotype with many counts. The rearrangement links TRBV19 to TRBJ1-2, with 8 bases fitting TRBD1. This CDR3 is built from 13 residues. J lost 5 bases, V lost 5 bases, and 4 bases had no gene match. CDR1 and CDR2 (germline): LNHDA, SQIVND (reference sequence). The CDR3 here is CASSPRQGYGYTF. The DNA for the CDR3 is TGTGCCAGTAGTCCGCGACAGGGGTATGGCTACACCTTC. The entire variable domain, with the rest obtained from reference TRBV19 and TRBJ1-2, is as follows: DGGITQSPKYLFRKEGQNVTLSCEQNLNHDAMYWYRQDPGQGLRLIYYSQIVNDFQKGDIAEGYSVSREKKESFPLTVTSAQKNPTAFYLCASSPRQGYGYTFGSGTRLTVV.

This clonotype has more than one count but fewer than ten. This chain uses TRBV20-1 with TRBJ1-1, with a tentative D call TRBD1 (5 bases). The germline CDR1 and CDR2 sequences are DFQATT and SNEGSKA (reference sequence). Between the trimmed V and J ends, which lost 6 bases and 4 bases, there was a span of 12 bases. The CDR3 spans 12 residues. CDR3 nucleotide sequence: TGCAGTGCCAGTCGGGGGGGCACTGAAGCTTTCTTT. It translates to CSASRGGTEAFF.

V usage is TRBV20-1 and J usage is TRBJ1-2; maybe TRBD1 (5 bases). The CDR3 length is 13 residues. CDR1 and CDR2 (germline): DFQATT, SNEGSKA (reference sequence). V was pared by 0 bases and J by 5 bases, with 10 bases between. CDR3 amino acids: CSARDLGGYGYTF. The CDR3 nucleotides are TGCAGTGCTAGAGATCTGGGGGGATATGGCTACACCTTC.

This clonotype was seen a handful of times. The V gene is TRBV7-8, the J gene TRBJ2-4; D is undetermined. The germline V gene has CDR1 SGHVS and CDR2 FQNEAQ. With 0 bases removed from V and 8 bases from J, the gap between germline ends came to 11 bases. The CDR3 is made up of 14 amino acids. This CDR3 is CASSLAAKKDIQYF. CDR3 DNA sequence: TGTGCCAGCAGCTTAGCAGCCAAAAAGGACATTCAGTACTTC.

On this clonotype: This may be a read error, as it is one base from a much larger clone. V and J are TRBV12-3 or TRBV12-4 and TRBJ2-3; 7 bases are a match to TRBD2. The CDR3 runs 14 residues. The V gene end was trimmed by 6 bases and the J gene end by 6 bases; junction bases not matched to a gene: 9. The CDR3 spells CASSTRGSADTQYF. The CDR3 DNA follows: TGTGCCAGCAGCACTCGCGGGAGTGCGGATACGCAGTATTTT.

About this clonotype itself: One end of the junction varies from germline; a read error may be responsible. J is TRBJ2-1 and V is TRBV25-1; unclear D gene. CDR1 is MGHDK, CDR2 SYGVNS, per germline. The CDR3 contains 8 residues. The CDR3 protein is CASSGMWF. The CDR3 DNA follows: TGTGCCAGCAGTGGGATGTGGTTC.

In its sample, this clonotype was seen many times. This rearrangement joins TRBV4-3 to TRBJ2-1; 8 nucleotides agree with TRBD2. J lost 0 bases, V lost 1 base, and 5 bases had no gene match. This CDR3 has 17 residues. The germline gives CDR1 LGHNA, CDR2 YSLEER. CDR3 coding DNA: TGCGCCAGCAGCCAAGTACTAGCGGAGGACTCCTACAATGAGCAGTTCTTC. Amino acids: CASSQVLAEDSYNEQFF.

This chain connects TRBV5-1 to TRBJ2-7; unclear D gene. Germline V gives CDR1 SGHRS, CDR2 YFSETQ. The CDR3 runs 15 residues. Trimming cost V 1 base and J 0 bases, with 11 bases left between them. In DNA form, the CDR3 reads TGCGCCAGCAGCTTGTGGCACGCAGACTCCTACGAGCAGTACTTC. Translation: CASSLWHADSYEQYF.

Only a few counts were recorded for this clonotype. The chain employs TRBV7-2 and TRBJ1-6; maybe TRBD1 (6 bases). Germline CDR1 is SGHTA and CDR2 is FQGNSA. The CDR3 is 16 amino acids. The V end was cut by 5 bases, the J end by 4 bases, with 15 bases between. The CDR3 region has the DNA TGTGCCAGCAGCGAATCCGGGACACCATATAATTCACCCCTCCACTTT. Its translation is CASSESGTPYNSPLHF.

The genes are TRBV7-9 and TRBJ2-7; D unresolved. Germline V gives CDR1 SEHNR, CDR2 FQNEAQ (reference sequence). Trimming removed 5 bases at V and 7 bases at J, with 0 bases between. This CDR3 has 8 residues. CDR3: CASSEQYF. The CDR3 nucleotides read TGTGCCAGCAGCGAGCAGTACTTC.

This chain joins TRBV5-6 and TRBJ1-2; no clear D gene. Trimming took off 1 base at V and 4 bases at J, with 11 bases between the two ends. This CDR3 has 14 residues. Germline V gene lookup returns CDR1 SGHDT and CDR2 YYEEEE. CDR3 nucleotides: TGTGCCAGCAGCTTGTCAGAGATCTTCTATGGCTACACCTTC. Its translation: CASSLSEIFYGYTF.

V usage is TRBV7-8 and J usage is TRBJ1-1; TRBD1 is a possible D gene (5 bases). CDR1 is SGHVS and CDR2 is FQNEAQ in the germline V gene. Trimming stripped 1 base from V and 10 bases from J, with 13 bases between. The CDR3 sequence is 13 residues long. CDR3 in amino acids: CASSLESRTRAFF. DNA of the CDR3: TGTGCCAGCAGCTTAGAGTCCAGGACACGAGCTTTCTTT.

This clonotype appeared a few times. The chain couples TRBV5-1 to TRBJ2-5; TRBD1 aligns across 11 bases. In germline, CDR1 is SGHRS, CDR2 YFSETQ. Trimming cost V 0 bases and J 4 bases; bases outside gene matches: 2. The CDR3 loop spans 15 amino acids. The CDR3 loop reads CASSLGDRGRETQYF. The CDR3 bases are TGCGCCAGCAGCTTGGGGGACAGGGGGAGAGAGACCCAGTACTTC. Using reference TRBV5-1 and TRBJ2-5 for the parts outside the CDR3, the full variable domain is KAGVTQTPRYLIKTRGQQVTLSCSPISGHRSVSWYQQTPGQGLQFLFEYFSETQRNKGNFPGRFSGRQFSNSRSEMNVSTLELGDSALYLCASSLGDRGRETQYFGPGTRLLVL.

The chain links TRBV7-2 to TRBJ2-1, with a weak D call TRBD2 (5 bases). Germline values: CDR1 SGHTA, CDR2 FQGNSA. Trimming cost V 0 bases and J 6 bases, with 12 bases left between them. CDR3 length: 15 residues. CDR3 sequence reads: CASSLAGASGNEQFF. The CDR3 bases are TGTGCCAGCAGCTTAGCGGGAGCGAGCGGCAATGAGCAGTTCTTC. The full variable domain, with the rest looked up from reference TRBV7-2 and TRBJ2-1, is GAGVSQSPSNKVTEKGKDVELRCDPISGHTALYWYRQSLGQGLEFLIYFQGNSAPDKSGLPSDRFSAERTGGSVSTLTIQRTQQEDSAVYLCASSLAGASGNEQFFGPGTRLTVL.

This clonotype was found many times. The chain carries TRBV7-2 and TRBJ2-7; 9 bases agree with TRBD2. Germline assignment: CDR1 SGHTA and CDR2 FQGNSA. Unmatched junction bases numbered 9, after V lost 5 bases and J lost 4 bases. The CDR3 sequence is 15 residues long. This CDR3 reads CASSPDGSGSYEQYF. The CDR3 DNA is TGTGCCAGCAGCCCCGACGGTAGCGGGAGTTACGAGCAGTACTTC.

The CDR3 coding sequence is TGTGCCAGCTGGGGTATCGGCCTCGACGCGTCCTACGAGCAGTACTTC. It specifies CASWGIGLDASYEQYF. The J gene is TRBJ2-7, the V gene TRBV6-2 or TRBV6-3, with D uncertain. The CDR3 is 16 residues long. Trimming removed 8 bases from V and 1 base from J, with 21 bases in between. Germline lookup yields CDR1 MNHEY and CDR2 SVGEGT.

This clonotype was seen a few times. The chain has TRBV6-2 or TRBV6-3 and TRBJ2-1, with TRBD2 identical over 9 bases. Trimming at V came to 2 bases and at J to 6 bases, leaving 8 bases not matched to a gene. The germline V gene has CDR1 MNHEY and CDR2 SVGEGT. The CDR3 runs to 16 residues. CDR3 in amino acids: CASSYASAGGSNEQFF. In DNA, the CDR3 is TGTGCCAGCAGTTACGCCTCAGCGGGAGGAAGCAATGAGCAGTTCTTC.

This clonotype came up many times. CDR3 protein: CASKRGTGYNEQFF. Written as DNA, the CDR3 is TGTGCCAGCAAGCGGGGGACGGGGTACAATGAGCAGTTCTTC. This chain uses TRBV6-4 with TRBJ2-1; 8 positions agree with TRBD2. Germline V gene data show CDR1 as MRHNA and CDR2 as SNTAGT. V was pared by 7 bases and J by 4 bases, with 6 bases of the junction left unmatched. This CDR3 has 14 amino acids.

This clonotype was seen a few times. The J gene is TRBJ2-6, the V gene TRBV4-3; no firm D call. CDR3 length equals 16 residues. The ends were cut back, 0 bases at V and 1 base at J, with 7 bases in the middle. Germline CDR1 reads LGHNA; CDR2 reads YSLEER. The CDR3 here is CASSQDVPSGANVLTF. DNA of the CDR3: TGCGCCAGCAGCCAAGATGTCCCTTCTGGGGCCAACGTCCTGACTTTC.

This clonotype occurred many times. The rearrangement joins TRBV6-1 to TRBJ2-1, with a weak D call TRBD1 (6 bases). The CDR3 loop spans 13 amino acids. Trimming removed 5 bases at V and 7 bases at J, with 12 bases between. The germline CDR1 and CDR2 sequences are MNHNS and SASEGT. The CDR3 loop reads CASSPPGANEQFF. The CDR3 DNA reads as TGTGCCAGCAGTCCCCCAGGGGCGAATGAGCAGTTCTTC.

The J gene is TRBJ2-3, the V gene TRBV5-6; D uncertain. The CDR3 spans 16 residues. CDR1 is SGHDT and CDR2 is YYEEEE in the germline V gene. Trimming cost V 4 bases and J 0 bases, with 15 bases left between them. Here the CDR3 reads CASSLPTGLSTDTQYF. As DNA, the CDR3 is TGTGCCAGCAGCCTCCCTACGGGTCTAAGCACAGATACGCAGTATTTT.

This clonotype has at least ten counts. V is TRBV5-1 and J is TRBJ2-7, with 9 positions matching TRBD1. Trimming removed 4 bases from V and 2 bases from J; junction bases left unmatched: 7. Germline V lookup: CDR1 SGHRS, CDR2 YFSETQ. The CDR3 runs to 15 residues. The DNA of the CDR3 is TGCGCCAGCAGCCTGGGGACAGGGCGAGCCTACGAGCAGTACTTC. This gives the protein CASSLGTGRAYEQYF. Complete variable domain (other parts from reference TRBV5-1 and TRBJ2-7): KAGVTQTPRYLIKTRGQQVTLSCSPISGHRSVSWYQQTPGQGLQFLFEYFSETQRNKGNFPGRFSGRQFSNSRSEMNVSTLELGDSALYLCASSLGTGRAYEQYFGPGTRLTVT.

V usage is TRBV11-2 and J usage is TRBJ2-7, with D possibly matching TRBD1 (6 bases). Germline CDR1 and CDR2: SGHAT and FQNNGV. V shed 0 bases and J shed 0 bases, with 6 bases lying between them. The CDR3 runs 14 residues. CDR3 sequence reads: CASSLETGSYEQYF. As DNA, the CDR3 is TGTGCCAGCAGCTTAGAGACAGGCTCCTACGAGCAGTACTTC.

In this sample, this clonotype turned up many times. The chain employs TRBV12-3 or TRBV12-4 and TRBJ2-3; D not certain. This CDR3 has 15 residues. The V end was cut by 3 bases, the J end by 2 bases, with 12 bases between. The CDR3 is CASSFRGAFTDTQYF. The DNA for the CDR3 is TGTGCCAGCAGTTTTCGCGGAGCTTTCACAGATACGCAGTATTTT.

This clonotype was counted at least ten times. This sequence joins TRBV28 and TRBJ2-3, with 8 bases lining up with TRBD2. J lost 1 base, V lost 10 bases, and 4 bases had no gene match. CDR1 MDHEN and CDR2 SYDVKM come from the germline V gene. This CDR3 is built from 13 residues. The CDR3 coding sequence is TGTGCCACCTCAGCGGGGGGCACAGATACGCAGTATTTT. Encoded protein: CATSAGGTDTQYF.

The sample holds a few counts of this clonotype. V is TRBV4-2 and J is TRBJ1-2; D is unclear. Trimming removed 0 bases from V and 3 bases from J, with 2 bases in between. Germline V gene lookup returns CDR1 LGHNA and CDR2 YNFKEQ. The CDR3 consists of 12 residues. The CDR3 DNA follows: TGTGCCAGCAGCCAAGAGGACTATGGCTACACCTTC. Its protein is CASSQEDYGYTF.

The gene calls are TRBV27 and TRBJ2-7, with 11 bases fitting TRBD2. Germline CDR1 reads MNHEY; CDR2 reads SMNVEV (reference sequence). The CDR3 is made up of 16 amino acids. The V gene end was trimmed by 3 bases and the J gene end by 2 bases; junction bases not matched to a gene: 6. The CDR3 DNA reads as TGTGCCAGCAGTTTCATGACTAGCGGGACCCCCTACGAGCAGTACTTC. Protein: CASSFMTSGTPYEQYF.

V gene TRBV6-1 combines with J gene TRBJ2-3; 7 nucleotides agree with TRBD2. V was clipped by 6 bases and J by 5 bases; unmatched bases: 5. This CDR3 contains 13 residues. In germline, CDR1 is MNHNS, CDR2 SASEGT. The DNA of the CDR3 is TGTGCCAGCAGAGCGGGGTTCTTAGATACGCAGTATTTT. As protein: CASRAGFLDTQYF.

This clonotype was seen many times. This rearrangement joins TRBV20-1 to TRBJ2-7; the D call may be TRBD1 or TRBD2 (5 bases each). The CDR3 is 13 amino acids. V lost 4 bases to trimming and J lost 4 bases, with 14 bases between them. CDR1 is DFQATT, CDR2 SNEGSKA, per germline (reference sequence). CDR3 sequence: CSATSGTLYEQYF. CDR3 bases: TGCAGTGCTACCTCGGGGACCCTATACGAGCAGTACTTC.

V gene TRBV20-1 combines with J gene TRBJ2-3; 8 bases match TRBD2. V gave up 6 bases and J gave up 3 bases; unmatched junction bases: 5. The germline V gene encodes CDR1 DFQATT and CDR2 SNEGSKA (reference sequence). This CDR3 has 13 residues. CDR3 DNA: TGCAGTGCCTTAGCGGGAATGACAGATACGCAGTATTTT. It yields the protein CSALAGMTDTQYF.